What follows are 20 T cell receptor beta chains derived from one specimen sequenced in a study of cytomegalovirus exposure and HLA in healthy donors (dated by TCRdb to about 2017). Receptors were amplified or captured by the immunoSEQ multiplex PCR assay. Imported from immuneACCESS, the table was reduced by TCRdb to in-frame sequences with V and J called. These copies leave out some clones; in studies compared against another copy, an unresolved V gene accounts for under half, and the cause of the remainder is not known. The sample yields fewer than 250,000 clones; approximately 87% were counted once. The leading ten clones occupy 2.6% of the sample. The sequenced material came from PBMCs. These receptors were obtained from a man between 18 and 35 years old in good health and CMV-seronegative.

J is TRBJ1-2 and V is TRBV5-1; TRBD1 matches at 9 bases. CDR1 and CDR2 from the germline V gene are SGHRS and YFSETQ. This CDR3 region has 14 residues. The J segment lost 8 bases and the V segment lost 3 bases, leaving 8 bases of the junction unmatched. CDR3 sequence reads: CASSSGQGDLGYTF. In DNA form, the CDR3 reads TGCGCCAGCAGCTCGGGACAGGGAGACTTAGGCTACACCTTC.

The chain is built from TRBV6-6 and TRBJ1-1; D is possibly TRBD1 (6 bases). Trimming took 2 bases from V and 5 from J, leaving 12 bases between them. There are 14 residues in the CDR3. Per the germline V gene, CDR1 is MNHNY and CDR2 is SVGAGI (reference sequence). The CDR3, as DNA: TGTGCCAGCAGTTACCTTGGACAGACGACTGAAGCTTTCTTT. Its protein product is CASSYLGQTTEAFF.

The chain recombines TRBV28 with TRBJ1-2, with TRBD1 matching over 7 bases. CDR1 and CDR2 from the germline V gene are MDHEN and SYDVKM. The CDR3 spans 15 residues. J was trimmed by 2 bases and V by 5 bases; bases with no gene match: 8. The CDR3 sequence is CASSPSPGQNYGYTF. CDR3 DNA: TGTGCCAGCAGTCCCTCACCGGGACAGAACTATGGCTACACCTTC.

The chain is built from TRBV30 and TRBJ2-1; D is perhaps TRBD1 (5 bases). The germline CDR1 and CDR2 sequences are GTSNPN and SVGIG (reference sequence). The CDR3 covers 14 residues. V lost 2 bases to trimming and J lost 6 bases, with 14 bases between them. CDR3 sequence (DNA): TGTGCCTGGAGTAAGGAGACAGTAATCAATGAGCAGTTCTTC. Amino acid sequence: CAWSKETVINEQFF.

The V gene is TRBV9, the J gene TRBJ2-6; 9 nucleotides agree with TRBD1. The CDR3 spans 20 residues. J gave up 3 bases and V 1 base, and 14 bases lay outside the gene matches. Germline V gene lookup returns CDR1 SGDLS and CDR2 YYNGEE. The CDR3 here is CASSVTPLGQGGGGANVLTF. As DNA, the CDR3 is TGTGCCAGCAGCGTAACCCCTCTGGGACAGGGAGGCGGTGGGGCCAACGTCCTGACTTTC.

The CDR3 nucleotides read TGTGCCAGCAGCAAACGGGATGGACTCAAACTCGGCGAGCAGTACTTC. Translating it yields CASSKRDGLKLGEQYF. The J gene is TRBJ2-7, the V gene TRBV7-9; weak D call: TRBD2 (5 bases). This CDR3 spans 16 amino acids. V dropped 5 bases and J dropped 6 bases, with 23 bases sitting between them. Germline CDR1 and CDR2: SEHNR and FQNEAQ (reference sequence).

The V and J genes are TRBV28 and TRBJ2-7; TRBD2 aligns across 14 bases. CDR3 length: 14 residues. Germline CDR1 MDHEN, CDR2 SYDVKM. V gave up 6 bases and J gave up 6 bases; unmatched junction bases: 4. The CDR3 here is CASRRGLAGVEQYF. The CDR3 DNA reads TGTGCCAGCAGAAGGGGACTAGCGGGAGTCGAGCAGTACTTC.

The genes are TRBV5-4 and TRBJ2-1; TRBD2 matches 7 bases. The germline CDR1 and CDR2 sequences are SGHNT and YYREEE (reference sequence). The CDR3 is 16 residues long. Losses at the gene ends were 3 bases for V and 6 bases for J; bases not matched to a gene: 12. DNA for the CDR3: TGTGCCAGCAGCTCCCCAGGAAGCGGGGTCGGCAATGAGCAGTTCTTC. Translation: CASSSPGSGVGNEQFF.

This clone was observed a few times. The V call is TRBV11-2, the J call TRBJ2-7; TRBD2 aligns across 8 bases. The CDR3 has 13 residues. Germline V gene lookup returns CDR1 SGHAT and CDR2 FQNNGV. V was clipped by 5 bases and J by 3 bases; unmatched bases: 3. Here the CDR3 reads CASSPGTSYEQYF. CDR3 DNA: TGTGCCAGCAGCCCCGGGACTAGCTACGAGCAGTACTTC.

This clone was recorded only once. The V call is TRBV4-1, the J call TRBJ2-1; D gene unclear. CDR3 length equals 15 residues. CDR1 is MGHRA and CDR2 is YSYEKL in the germline V gene. The ends were cut back, 0 bases at V and 10 bases at J, with 16 bases in the middle. The CDR3 reads CASSQDSPPQLEQFF. CDR3 sequence (DNA): TGCGCCAGCAGCCAAGATAGCCCCCCCCAATTGGAGCAGTTCTTC.

The chain has TRBV5-4 and TRBJ1-2, with TRBD1 identical over 11 bases. J lost 8 bases, V lost 5 bases, and 8 bases had no gene match. The CDR3 covers 14 residues. From germline, CDR1 is SGHNT and CDR2 YYREEE (reference sequence). In DNA, the CDR3 is TGTGCCAGCAGGACGGCCGGACAGGGGGCAGGCTACACCTTC. Encoded protein: CASRTAGQGAGYTF.

This clone was counted once. J is TRBJ1-4 and V is TRBV9; possibly TRBD1 for D (6 bases). The CDR3 runs to 13 residues. Germline CDR1 is SGDLS and CDR2 is YYNGEE. V was cut by 4 bases and J by 8 bases, with 12 bases left in between. The CDR3 sequence: CASSRFQGEKLFF. In DNA form, the CDR3 reads TGTGCCAGCAGCCGTTTCCAGGGGGAAAAACTGTTTTTT.

J is TRBJ2-6 and V is TRBV2, with TRBD2 as a possible D gene (5 bases). Germline CDR1 SNHLY, CDR2 FYNNEI. CDR3 length: 15 residues. The V end was cut by 8 bases, the J end by 0 bases, with 11 bases between. In nucleotides, the CDR3 is TGTGCCAGCCGCACGGGGTACTCTGGGGCCAACGTCCTGACTTTC. Translation: CASRTGYSGANVLTF.

This clone was picked up a small number of times. The chain joins TRBV27 to TRBJ2-7, with D possibly matching TRBD2 (6 bases). CDR1 and CDR2 (germline): MNHEY, SMNVEV (reference sequence). The CDR3 spans 16 residues. The V gene lost 8 bases and the J gene lost 4 bases, with 24 bases spanning the gap. CDR3 DNA: TGTGCCAGCTCTTTGGGCCCCGGGCGGGAACGTTACGAGCAGTACTTC. Translation gives CASSLGPGRERYEQYF.

The chain employs TRBV20-1 and TRBJ2-7, with D possibly TRBD2 on 6 matching bases. Germline V gene lookup returns CDR1 DFQATT and CDR2 SNEGSKA (reference sequence). V was trimmed by 3 bases and J by 7 bases, leaving 10 bases between them. This CDR3 is built from 11 residues. CDR3: CSASGREEQYF. CDR3 in DNA: TGCAGTGCTAGCGGTCGGGAGGAGCAGTACTTC.

J is TRBJ1-5 and V is TRBV5-1; D ambiguous. Germline values: CDR1 SGHRS, CDR2 YFSETQ. With 0 bases removed from V and 2 bases from J, the gap between germline ends came to 6 bases. CDR3 length: 14 amino acids. The CDR3 nucleotides are TGCGCCAGCAGCTTGGACGGAGGCAATCAGCCCCAGCATTTT. Amino acid sequence: CASSLDGGNQPQHF.

The rearrangement links TRBV27 to TRBJ1-6, with D hard to call. The V gene's germline CDR1 is MNHEY and CDR2 SMNVEV (reference sequence). CDR3 size: 13 residues. Trimming cost V 6 bases and J 10 bases, with 13 bases left between them. CDR3 sequence reads: CASRGRLGSPLHF. In DNA, the CDR3 is TGTGCCAGCAGGGGGAGGTTGGGATCACCCCTCCACTTT.

The V gene is TRBV19, the J gene TRBJ1-6; TRBD1 is a possible D gene (5 bases). The V gene's germline CDR1 is LNHDA and CDR2 SQIVND (reference sequence). Trimming left V 5 bases short and J 4 bases short, with 15 bases between. The CDR3 totals 16 residues. Here the CDR3 DNA reads TGTGCCAGTAGTGTCAACCGACAGTATTATAATTCACCCCTCCACTTT. Amino acid sequence: CASSVNRQYYNSPLHF.

V gene TRBV27 combines with J gene TRBJ2-7, with a tentative D call TRBD2 (6 bases). The CDR3 totals 13 residues. The germline V gene encodes CDR1 MNHEY and CDR2 SMNVEV (reference sequence). V lost 4 bases to trimming and J lost 2 bases, with 9 bases between them. The CDR3 sequence is CASSSGETYEQYF. In DNA form, the CDR3 reads TGTGCCAGCAGTTCGGGAGAGACCTACGAGCAGTACTTC.

This chain uses TRBV27 with TRBJ2-5; 8 bases line up with TRBD1. After removal of 6 bases from V and 0 bases from J, the junction contained 3 bases not matched to a gene. Per the germline V gene, CDR1 is MNHEY and CDR2 is SMNVEV (reference sequence). The CDR3 totals 14 residues. CDR3 residues: CASRRQGNQETQYF. CDR3 sequence (DNA): TGTGCCAGCAGAAGACAGGGGAACCAAGAGACCCAGTACTTC.